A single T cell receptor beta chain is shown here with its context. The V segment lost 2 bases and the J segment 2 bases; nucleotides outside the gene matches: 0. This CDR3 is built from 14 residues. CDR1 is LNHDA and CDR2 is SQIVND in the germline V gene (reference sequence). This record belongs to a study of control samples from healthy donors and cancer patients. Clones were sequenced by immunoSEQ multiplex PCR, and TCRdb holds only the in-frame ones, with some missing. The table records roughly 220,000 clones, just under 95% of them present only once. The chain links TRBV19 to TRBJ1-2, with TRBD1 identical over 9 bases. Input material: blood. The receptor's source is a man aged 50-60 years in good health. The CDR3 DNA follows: TGTGCCAGTAGTATAACAGGGGGCAACTATGGCTACACCTTC. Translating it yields CASSITGGNYGYTF.